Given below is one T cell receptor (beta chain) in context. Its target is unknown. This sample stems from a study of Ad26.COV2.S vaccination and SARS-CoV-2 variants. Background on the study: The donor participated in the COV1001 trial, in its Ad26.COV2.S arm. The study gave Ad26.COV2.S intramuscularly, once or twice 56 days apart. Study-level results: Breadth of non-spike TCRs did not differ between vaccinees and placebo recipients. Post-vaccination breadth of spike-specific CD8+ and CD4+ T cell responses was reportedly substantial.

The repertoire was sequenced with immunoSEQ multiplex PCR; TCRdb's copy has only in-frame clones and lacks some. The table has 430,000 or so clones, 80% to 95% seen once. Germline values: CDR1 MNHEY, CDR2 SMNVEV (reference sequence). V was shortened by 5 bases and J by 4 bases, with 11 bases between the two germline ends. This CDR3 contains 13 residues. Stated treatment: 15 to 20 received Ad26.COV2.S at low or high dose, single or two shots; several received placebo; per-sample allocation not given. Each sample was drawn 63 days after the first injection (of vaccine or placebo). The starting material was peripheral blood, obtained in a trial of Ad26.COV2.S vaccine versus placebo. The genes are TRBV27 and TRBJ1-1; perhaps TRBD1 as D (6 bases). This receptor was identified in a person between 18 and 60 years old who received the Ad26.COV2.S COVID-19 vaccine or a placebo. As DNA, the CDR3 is TGTGCCAGCAGTGAGTTGACAGGCACTGAAGCTTTCTTT. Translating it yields CASSELTGTEAFF.